These 30 T cell receptor beta chains were sequenced from one sample in a study of T cells expressing NK-cell markers. TCRdb reprocessed the 5' RACE reads and keeps a single row for each CDR3 protein, giving no DNA. Its table lists some 190,000 distinct CDR3 sequences. The source material was blood T cells: a sorted CD56 or NKG2C T cell subset, CD4+ or CD8+ T cells, or bulk PBMC T cells (not recorded which). The receptors derive from a man aged 18 to 70 in good health.

This chain's CDR3 is CASSLGLNSGHRYEQYF. The V call is TRBV13, the J call TRBJ2-7; there is no DNA to check the TCRdb D call of TRBD1. The CDR3 length is 17 residues. Germline-derived CDR1 and CDR2 are PRHDT and FYEKMQ (reference sequence).

The rearrangement joins TRBV10-3 to TRBJ1-5; the D call from TCRdb, TRBD1, cannot be confirmed without DNA. This CDR3 comprises 13 residues. The V gene's germline CDR1 is ENHRY and CDR2 SYGVKD. CDR3 residues: CAIRRTEDQPQHF.

The chain joins TRBV9 to TRBJ1-2. Looked up from germline, CDR1 is SGDLS and CDR2 is YYNGEE. There are 15 residues in the CDR3. The chain's CDR3 is CASSVGSGRSYGYTF.

The rearrangement joins TRBV3-1 to TRBJ2-1; the D call from TCRdb, TRBD2, cannot be confirmed without DNA. Germline CDR1 reads LGHDT; CDR2 reads YNNKEL (reference sequence). The CDR3 has 17 residues. CDR3 protein: CASSQEPGGLTDNEQFF.

The V and J genes are TRBV9 and TRBJ2-3; TCRdb returns TRBD1, unconfirmable since there is no DNA. From germline, CDR1 is SGDLS and CDR2 YYNGEE. There are 16 residues in the CDR3. CDR3 loop: CASSYEGGIRGDTQYF.

The chain couples TRBV19 to TRBJ2-5; TCRdb gives TRBD2 as the D gene, but with no DNA this cannot be confirmed. The CDR3 totals 16 residues. Per the germline V gene, CDR1 is LNHDA and CDR2 is SQIVND (reference sequence). This CDR3 is CASSRGTSGGWETQYF.

The chain employs TRBV6-1 and TRBJ1-2; TCRdb selects TRBD1, and the lack of DNA leaves this call unchecked. CDR1 and CDR2 from the germline V gene are MNHNS and SASEGT. CDR3 length: 15 amino acids. The CDR3 sequence: CASSTDRGPTYGYTF.

The chain uses TRBV6-5 and TRBJ2-3; TCRdb picks TRBD2, but there is no DNA to check that call. Per germline, CDR1 MNHEY and CDR2 SVGAGI. The CDR3 spans 19 residues. CDR3 protein: CASSYSLTSGGAPGDTQYF.

V usage is TRBV14 and J usage is TRBJ2-5. The CDR3 is 13 residues long. CDR1 is SGHDN, CDR2 FVKESK, per germline. The CDR3 loop is CASSLQSLETQYF.

The chain is built from TRBV9 and TRBJ2-6. Germline V lookup: CDR1 SGDLS, CDR2 YYNGEE. This CDR3 has 16 amino acids. This chain's CDR3 is CASSLHNSSGANVLTF.

The genes are TRBV13 and TRBJ2-1; TCRdb picks TRBD1, but there is no DNA to check that call. CDR1 is PRHDT and CDR2 is FYEKMQ in the germline V gene (reference sequence). There are 14 residues in the CDR3. The CDR3 region is CASSWDSSDNEQFF.

This chain links TRBV6-5 with TRBJ2-5; the D call from TCRdb, TRBD2, cannot be confirmed without DNA. The length of the CDR3 is 16 residues. Germline lookup yields CDR1 MNHEY and CDR2 SVGAGI. The CDR3: CASSYPDSGGLETQYF.

This sequence joins TRBV5-1 and TRBJ2-5; the TCRdb D gene call, TRBD2, has no DNA to confirm it. This CDR3 is built from 15 residues. The germline V gene has CDR1 SGHRS and CDR2 YFSETQ. This CDR3 is CASSFDSSGKETQYF.

The CDR3 spells CASSLSLAGHEQYF. The J gene is TRBJ2-7, the V gene TRBV5-6; TCRdb reports TRBD2, a call that lacks DNA to check it against. The CDR3 extends over 14 amino acids. Germline CDR1 reads SGHDT; CDR2 reads YYEEEE.

CDR3 region: CASSTGSDEQYF. The chain combines TRBV6-5 with TRBJ2-7; TCRdb returns TRBD1, unconfirmable since there is no DNA. The CDR3 length is 12 residues. CDR1 MNHEY and CDR2 SVGAGI come from the germline V gene.

The rearrangement joins TRBV27 to TRBJ2-1; TCRdb gives TRBD2 as the D gene, but with no DNA this cannot be confirmed. The germline V gene encodes CDR1 MNHEY and CDR2 SMNVEV (reference sequence). The CDR3 length is 17 residues. The CDR3 here is CASSSLGAGLGPNEQFF.

J is TRBJ2-5 and V is TRBV7-9. This CDR3 contains 15 residues. The germline V gene has CDR1 SEHNR and CDR2 FQNEAQ (reference sequence). This CDR3 is CASSLALVDQETQYF.

The chain uses TRBV27 and TRBJ2-2; with no DNA, the TCRdb D assignment of TRBD1 cannot be verified. The CDR3 consists of 14 residues. Germline V gene lookup returns CDR1 MNHEY and CDR2 SMNVEV (reference sequence). The CDR3 loop reads CASSLPGAGGELFF.

The chain carries TRBV5-4 and TRBJ2-3; TCRdb's D gene call, TRBD1, goes unchecked for lack of DNA. CDR1 is SGHNT, CDR2 YYREEE, per germline (reference sequence). The CDR3 consists of 13 residues. CDR3 protein: CASSLGRGLGQYF.

The V gene is TRBV9, the J gene TRBJ2-7; there is no DNA to check the TCRdb D call of TRBD2. The CDR3 has 14 amino acids. Germline V CDR1 and CDR2: SGDLS, YYNGEE. The CDR3 protein is CASSEGHISYEQYF.

The V gene is TRBV18, the J gene TRBJ2-7; TCRdb gives TRBD1 as the D gene, but with no DNA this cannot be confirmed. CDR1 is KGHSH, CDR2 LQKENI, per germline. The CDR3 runs to 20 residues. This CDR3 is CASSHDWTGDSRLGIYEQYF.

CDR3 sequence reads: CASSPQTSGDQETQYF. The chain is built from TRBV5-6 and TRBJ2-5; without DNA, the TCRdb call of TRBD2 cannot be checked. Germline V gene data show CDR1 as SGHDT and CDR2 as YYEEEE. The CDR3 contains 16 residues.

The rearrangement uses TRBV12-5 and TRBJ2-1. The CDR3 consists of 17 residues. From germline, CDR1 is LGHNT and CDR2 FRNRAP. The CDR3 protein is CASGFPKTASSYNEQFF. Full variable domain (remainder filled in from reference TRBV12-5 and TRBJ2-1): DARVTQTPRHKVTEMGQEVTMRCQPILGHNTVFWYRQTMMQGLELLAYFRNRAPLDDSGMPKDRFSAEMPDATLATLKIQPSEPRDSAVYFCASGFPKTASSYNEQFFGPGTRLTVL.

The rearrangement links TRBV5-1 to TRBJ2-2; TCRdb proposes TRBD1, but this gene call is untestable without DNA. Germline assignment: CDR1 SGHRS and CDR2 YFSETQ. This CDR3 contains 17 residues. CDR3 protein: CASSLTGNSANTGELFF. The variable domain in full, completed from reference TRBV5-1 and TRBJ2-2, reads KAGVTQTPRYLIKTRGQQVTLSCSPISGHRSVSWYQQTPGQGLQFLFEYFSETQRNKGNFPGRFSGRQFSNSRSEMNVSTLELGDSALYLCASSLTGNSANTGELFFGEGSRLTVL.

The V call is TRBV5-5, the J call TRBJ2-3. Germline V gene data show CDR1 as SGHKS and CDR2 as YYEKEE (reference sequence). The CDR3 consists of 12 residues. CDR3 amino acids: CASSFLGDTQYF.

The chain is built from TRBV9 and TRBJ2-3; the TRBD2 assignment by TCRdb is unverifiable without DNA. From germline, CDR1 is SGDLS and CDR2 YYNGEE. The CDR3 has 16 amino acids. The CDR3 loop reads CASSPELASSTDTQYF.

The rearrangement links TRBV4-1 to TRBJ2-5; with no DNA, the TCRdb D assignment of TRBD2 cannot be verified. This CDR3 is built from 16 residues. Germline V gene sequence: CDR1 MGHRA, CDR2 YSYEKL. The CDR3 protein is CASSQVASGGQETQYF.

The CDR3 loop is CASSLGPSGGVWNEQFF. The V gene is TRBV5-1, the J gene TRBJ2-1; lacking DNA, the TRBD2 call made by TCRdb goes unchecked. Germline CDR1 reads SGHRS; CDR2 reads YFSETQ. CDR3 length equals 17 residues.

The chain links TRBV5-5 to TRBJ2-5; with no DNA, the TCRdb D assignment of TRBD1 cannot be verified. Germline loops: CDR1 SGHKS, CDR2 YYEKEE (reference sequence). The CDR3 covers 18 residues. The CDR3 spells CASRIGPIEGGEQETQYF. The full variable domain, in which reference TRBV5-5 and TRBJ2-5 provide the parts outside the CDR3, is DAGVTQSPTHLIKTRGQQVTLRCSPISGHKSVSWYQQVLGQGPQFIFQYYEKEERGRGNFPDRFSARQFPNYSSELNVNALLLGDSALYLCASRIGPIEGGEQETQYFGPGTRLLVL.

The chain recombines TRBV6-5 with TRBJ2-3; TCRdb names TRBD2, which stays unverified in the absence of DNA. Germline V gene lookup returns CDR1 MNHEY and CDR2 SVGAGI. The CDR3 is made up of 18 amino acids. The CDR3: CASSYPDVSEADTDTQYF.